Listed below are T cell receptor beta chains from one sample, sequenced in a study of T-cell reconstitution after alpha-beta-depleted transplantation in children. TCRdb reprocessed the PCR reads via MiXCR and lists one record per CDR3 protein. There are 700,000 to 850,000 distinct CDR3 sequences in the sample; roughly 16% occur only once, and under 6% lies in the top ten. The specimen was PBMCs, mostly from graft donor cells, collected 360 days after TCRalphabeta/CD19-depleted stem cell transplant. Receptors originate from a male patient younger than 18 who had a stem cell transplant for acute lymphoblastic leukemia, so the T cells may come from the graft donor. Each CDR3 is given with its conserved first and last residue. D genes are given only for firm matches. Only part of the rows carry a size: once, few, many, or a class if the clone is expanded.

few	-	TRBJ2-7	TRBV2	CASRQFYEQYF	TGTGCCAGCAGACAGTTCTACGAGCAGTACTTC
-	-	TRBJ2-7	TRBV18	CASSDPWGAHEQYF	TGTGCCAGCTCTGATCCCTGGGGGGCCCACGAGCAGTACTTC
few	TRBD2	TRBJ2-7	TRBV13	CASSFRTSWFYEQYF	TGTGCCAGCAGCTTCAGGACTAGCTGGTTCTACGAGCAGTACTTC
-	TRBD2	TRBJ2-3	TRBV12-3/TRBV12-4	CATRTVDPKAGGRTDTQYF	TGTGCCACCCGTACCGTAGACCCTAAAGCGGGAGGGAGGACAGATACGCAGTATTTT
few	-	TRBJ1-2	TRBV5-1	CASSLGTAAYGYTF	TGCGCCAGCAGCTTGGGGACAGCCGCCTATGGCTACACCTTC
many	-	TRBJ2-1	TRBV12-3/TRBV12-4	CASSFRRVEQFF	TGTGCCAGCAGTTTTAGGCGGGTTGAGCAGTTCTTC
few	-	TRBJ1-4	TRBV4-1	CASSQLREGEKLFF	TGCGCCAGCAGCCAATTACGGGAGGGGGAAAAACTGTTTTTT
few	-	TRBJ1-5	TRBV20-1	CSARDMGPGQPQHF	TGCAGTGCTAGAGATATGGGTCCGGGCCAGCCCCAGCATTTT
-	TRBD2	TRBJ2-1	TRBV5-5	CASSLARLAGVGEQFF	TGTGCCAGCAGCTTGGCGCGACTAGCGGGAGTGGGTGAGCAGTTCTTC
-	-	TRBJ2-6	TRBV7-9	CASSLTGQPSGANVLTF	TGTGCCAGCAGCTTAACCGGACAACCCTCTGGGGCCAACGTCCTGACTTTC
few	TRBD2	TRBJ2-1	TRBV9	CASSVEAGGSYSYNEQFF	TGTGCCAGCAGCGTAGAAGCGGGAGGGTCCTACTCCTACAATGAGCAGTTCTTC
-	TRBD2	TRBJ2-1	TRBV7-2	CASSLAGLAVSYNEQFF	TGTGCCAGCAGCTTAGCGGGGCTAGCGGTGAGCTACAATGAGCAGTTCTTC
-	TRBD2	TRBJ2-7	TRBV5-4	CASSLRIGRGGYEQYF	TGTGCCAGCAGCTTGCGGATCGGGAGGGGTGGCTACGAGCAGTACTTC
few	-	TRBJ1-2	TRBV2	CASSDGAGKANYGYTF	TGTGCCAGCAGTGACGGGGCAGGGAAAGCTAACTATGGCTACACCTTC
-	-	TRBJ2-5	TRBV5-1	CASSLWTEETQYF	TGCGCCAGCAGCTTGTGGACAGAAGAGACCCAGTACTTC
many	-	TRBJ1-1	TRBV29-1	CSVAPRGLPYTEAFF	TGCAGCGTTGCCCCGCGGGGCCTACCATACACTGAAGCTTTCTTT
-	-	TRBJ1-5	TRBV2	CASSSPGNNQPQHF	TGTGCCAGCAGTTCTCCAGGGAACAATCAGCCCCAGCATTTT
-	-	TRBJ1-4	TRBV21-1	CASEPATNEKLFF	TGTGCCAGCGAGCCGGCAACTAATGAAAAACTGTTTTTT
few	-	TRBJ2-3	TRBV7-8	CASSRRQMLKKTDTQYF	TGTGCCAGCAGCCGCAGACAGATGCTAAAAAAGACAGATACGCAGTATTTT
few	TRBD1	TRBJ1-2	TRBV27	CASSRTAGQGGYGYTF	TGTGCCAGCAGCCGGACGGCCGGACAGGGAGGCTATGGCTACACCTTC
many	-	TRBJ2-2	TRBV13	CASSLRSSGELFF	TGTGCCAGCAGCTTACGGTCTAGCGGGGAGCTGTTTTTT
few	-	TRBJ2-7	TRBV5-1	CASSLSGGVDEQYF	TGCGCCAGCAGCTTGTCCGGGGGCGTGGACGAGCAGTACTTC
few	TRBD1	TRBJ2-7	TRBV20-1	CSARVGRGPYEQYF	TGCAGTGCTAGAGTGGGCAGGGGGCCCTACGAGCAGTACTTC
-	TRBD2	TRBJ2-4	TRBV20-1	CSAYGLAGVPAKNIQYF	TGCAGTGCCTACGGACTAGCGGGAGTACCGGCCAAAAACATTCAGTACTTC
many	-	TRBJ2-2	TRBV27	CASRRNTGELFF	TGTGCCAGCCGGAGAAACACCGGGGAGCTGTTTTTT
many	TRBD2	TRBJ2-1	TRBV6-1	CASTGTSGRDEQFF	TGTGCCAGCACCGGGACTAGCGGGAGGGATGAGCAGTTCTTC
-	-	TRBJ2-7	TRBV10-3	CAISELQGPSF	TGTGCCATCAGTGAGCTCCAGGGGCCTTCCTTC
few	-	TRBJ1-5	TRBV6-1	CASKTGIFSQPQHF	TGTGCCAGCAAAACAGGGATCTTCAGTCAGCCCCAGCATTTT
few	-	TRBJ2-3	TRBV15	CATSRGLFADTQYF	TGTGCCACCAGCAGAGGATTATTCGCAGATACGCAGTATTTT
-	TRBD1	TRBJ1-1	TRBV29-1	CSFWTGDALGNTEAFF	TGCAGCTTCTGGACAGGGGACGCCCTCGGGAACACTGAAGCTTTCTTT
few	TRBD1	TRBJ1-5	TRBV12-3/TRBV12-4	CASSLFGQGAQPQHF	TGTGCCAGCAGTTTATTCGGGCAGGGGGCTCAGCCCCAGCATTTT
many	TRBD2	TRBJ2-2	TRBV10-3	CAIKEREDTGELFF	TGTGCCATCAAAGAGCGGGAGGACACCGGGGAGCTGTTTTTT
few	-	TRBJ2-3	TRBV6-1	CASFRGHTDTQYF	TGTGCCAGCTTTAGGGGCCACACAGATACGCAGTATTTT
-	-	TRBJ2-7	TRBV4-1	CASSQSPVVGSYEQYF	TGCGCCAGCAGCCAATCCCCCGTTGTAGGATCCTACGAGCAGTACTTC
-	TRBD2	TRBJ2-7	TRBV19	CASSGTSGRASRYEQYF	TGTGCCAGTAGCGGGACTAGCGGGAGGGCCTCCCGCTACGAGCAGTACTTC
few	TRBD2	TRBJ2-1	TRBV4-2	CASSLGTSGNYNEQFF	TGTGCCAGCAGCCTAGGGACTAGCGGGAACTACAATGAGCAGTTCTTC
-	TRBD2	TRBJ2-7	TRBV7-9	CASSLLSGGVEQYF	TGTGCCAGCAGCCTTTTGTCGGGAGGGGTCGAGCAGTACTTC
many	TRBD2	TRBJ2-7	TRBV11-2	CASSLVLAGGPYEQYF	TGTGCCAGCAGCTTAGTGCTAGCGGGAGGGCCCTACGAGCAGTACTTC
-	-	TRBJ2-5	TRBV7-7	CASSLQVQETQYF	TGTGCCAGCAGCTTACAGGTCCAAGAGACCCAGTACTTC
-	-	TRBJ1-5	TRBV5-5	CASSLRGPSSLSNQPQHF	TGTGCCAGCAGCTTGAGGGGACCCTCTTCCTTAAGCAATCAGCCCCAGCATTTT
-	-	TRBJ1-1	TRBV5-1	CASSPMGSNTEAFF	TGCGCCAGCAGCCCGATGGGATCGAACACTGAAGCTTTCTTT
few	-	TRBJ1-1	TRBV19	CASSIWAGTEAFF	TGTGCCAGTAGTATCTGGGCCGGCACTGAAGCTTTCTTT
many	TRBD2	TRBJ2-1	TRBV14	CASSHRRLAGVEQFF	TGTGCCAGCAGCCACCGAAGACTAGCGGGAGTTGAGCAGTTCTTC
few	-	TRBJ2-5	TRBV6-5	CASSYDGPTAGTQYF	TGTGCCAGCAGTTACGACGGGCCAACGGCGGGGACCCAGTACTTC